This is a list of T cell receptor beta chains from one sample in a study of shared clonotypes between healthy human individuals. The repertoire was sequenced with immunoSEQ multiplex PCR; TCRdb's copy has only in-frame clones and lacks some. The table shows more than 2 million clones, with roughly 94% occurring only once. Sequencing used naive CD8+ T cells sorted from blood. The source is a man between 18 and 29 years old in good health. CDR3s include the opening cysteine and the closing phenylalanine or tryptophan.

V gene	J gene	CDR3 protein
TRBV4-1	TRBJ2-7	CASSLDRTGVYEQYF
TRBV5-4	TRBJ1-2	CASSPGEYGYTF
TRBV10-3	TRBJ2-7	CAIGTGTSYEQYF
TRBV27	TRBJ2-3	CASSPVGTRGPHTQYF
TRBV11-2	TRBJ2-3	CASSLPSAGLTDTQYF
TRBV29-1	TRBJ1-2	CSVEDRYGYTF
TRBV5-4	TRBJ2-2	CASSLLGLGDTGELFF
TRBV9	TRBJ2-7	CASSVGGGSNEQYF
TRBV6-6	TRBJ1-2	CASSKGTGGYGYTF
TRBV6-1	TRBJ2-7	CASSEGVESSRTSGSIF
TRBV27	TRBJ2-7	CASRGDYEQYF
TRBV5-6	TRBJ1-1	CASSLAGIEAFF
TRBV27	TRBJ2-5	CASSTIDPPTQYF
TRBV5-4	TRBJ2-2	CASSFWGGELFF
TRBV7-2	TRBJ2-1	CASSLAGVWEQFF
TRBV29-1	TRBJ2-1	CSTQGSGYEQFF
TRBV7-6	TRBJ2-2	CASSQDAGELFF
TRBV4-1	TRBJ2-7	CASSRGEASYEQYF
TRBV18	TRBJ2-5	CASSGQGQETQYF
TRBV4-1	TRBJ2-2	CASSQVWGAGTGELFF
TRBV7-3	TRBJ2-1	CASRSRGDEQFF
TRBV25-1	TRBJ1-3	CASSAVGYTIYF
TRBV9	TRBJ2-3	CASSVELAGGPSTDTQYF
TRBV2	TRBJ2-5	CASSDGETQYF
TRBV5-5	TRBJ1-1	CASSLRGNTEAFF
TRBV10-2	TRBJ2-5	CASSPAGSSETQYF
TRBV4-2	TRBJ2-7	CASSQEGWGAASYEQYF
TRBV28	TRBJ2-2	CASSLPGGANTGELFF
TRBV4-3	TRBJ2-7	CASSQDRISYEQYF
TRBV4-2	TRBJ1-1	CASSQVGTGITEAFF
TRBV11-2	TRBJ1-1	CASSFDAGVFTEAFF
TRBV30	TRBJ2-2	CAWSVVGDTGELFF
TRBV4-1	TRBJ2-7	CASSLRTAYGEQYF
TRBV7-8	TRBJ1-2	CASSLEGANYGYTF
TRBV6-6	TRBJ2-1	CASSFLTGVDEQFF
TRBV13	TRBJ2-1	CASSAKGSYNEQFF
TRBV5-4	TRBJ2-7	CASSLEAGYEQYF
TRBV15	TRBJ2-2	CATSNKYTGELFF
TRBV7-6	TRBJ2-7	CASSLEGTTYEQYF
TRBV30	TRBJ1-6	CAWSGFTGGSSPLHF
TRBV29-1	TRBJ1-1	CSVEGVAGTPEAFF
TRBV18	TRBJ2-7	CASSRTEAYEQYF
TRBV4-1	TRBJ2-2	CASSRLGLHTGELFF
TRBV18	TRBJ2-2	CASSPPTEAAGELFF
TRBV7-9	TRBJ1-6	CASSKPGEGFNSPLHF
TRBV29-1	TRBJ2-3	CSVAGLGTTDTQYF
TRBV5-1	TRBJ2-5	CASSLDETQYF
TRBV5-1	TRBJ1-1	CASSSTGPGTEAFF
TRBV9	TRBJ1-4	CASSGGGQGGYLYEKLFF
TRBV11-2	TRBJ1-1	CASSLGLLFEAFF